A single T cell receptor (beta chain) is shown here with its context. What this receptor recognizes is not known. The input lacks base qualities; no much larger clone sits a single base away. The library was obtained by the immunoSEQ multiplex PCR assay. A mixture of 60 forward primers for TCR Vbeta segments and 13 reverse primers for TCR Jbeta segments was used in the multiplex PCR. A multiplex PCR assay on genomic DNA amplified the CDR3 region of rearranged TCR beta genes. The amplified TCR beta libraries were sequenced on the Illumina HiSeq System as 87-base-pair reads. On the authors' methods: In a later analysis, tens of millions of unique TCR beta chains were counted across the 650 to 750 repertoires, and approximately 11 million of these chains were shared by at least two donors. To remove PCR and sequencing errors, raw reads were error-corrected and collapsed into unique sequences using a nearest-neighbor algorithm that merged closely related sequences. To assign V, D and J gene segments, CDR3 sequences were aligned to IMGT reference sequences. Each retained sequence needed at least a six-nucleotide match to both a V gene segment and a J gene segment. Rearrangements were called productive when the CDR3 lacked stop codons and stayed in frame with V and J; all others were non-productive. CDR3 was defined by IMGT convention, running from the second conserved V-encoded cysteine to the conserved J-encoded phenylalanine. Sequences without an unambiguous match to a single V gene segment were excluded from the earlier analysis of 587 of the donors. An earlier analysis of several hundred of the donors classified V segments as functional when productive rearrangements were above 56.7% and as segregating when the standard deviation between donors was above 5%. A statistical classification framework was developed to diagnose cytomegalovirus status using the catalog of TCR beta chain sequences. A later analysis assigned V and J genes by comparing TCR nucleotide sequences with IMGT/GENE-DB human TR gene sequences. The TCRdist pipeline was used in a later analysis to assign CDR3 sequences and most-parsimonious VDJ recombination scenarios. In a later analysis, every TCR beta chain was defined by the combination of its CDR3 amino acid sequence and its V-gene family, and reads without a unique V-gene family were dropped. To address suspected cross-contamination and a sequencing artifact, a later analysis removed around 600 highly shared, low-generation-probability nucleotide sequences. For each public chain, a later analysis derived a clonal expansion index from normalized ranks of inferred template counts within each repertoire. In a later analysis, generation probabilities were computed using a VDJ recombination model fitted to out-of-frame rearrangements, and the results were checked against IGoR. In a later analysis, TCR-TCR, TCR-HLA and TCR-CMV co-occurrence was scored with hypergeometric tests, and a repertoire-size bias correction was applied to TCR pairs. A later analysis estimated false discovery rates by permuting HLA or CMV assignments 20 times. In a later analysis, co-occurring TCRs were grouped with DBSCAN, and TCRdist sequence similarity was added when clustering was performed within HLA-allele-positive subsets. Repertoires with fewer than 30,000 or more than 120,000 public chains, plus five repertoires with anomalous nucleotide sharing, were excluded from co-occurrence clustering. TCRdb mirrors the immuneACCESS table, restricted to in-frame sequences. Some clones are absent from its copies; in checked studies, under half trace to an unresolved V gene, and the reason for the others is unknown. That table gives V, J and clone size, and the DNA gave D and trimming. This sample is represented by around 280,000 clones; about 87% of them were singletons. The ten top clones hold about 2.5% of the sample.

The entry originates in a study of cytomegalovirus exposure and HLA in healthy donors (dated by TCRdb to between 2016 and 2019). Background on the whole study: In an earlier analysis of around 540 of the donors, about 260 Gb of sequence data and 117 million unique TCR beta sequences from some 170 million T cells were reported. The T cell repertoires of several hundred subjects were profiled by immunosequencing and related to cytomegalovirus serostatus. Genome-wide SNP genotypes for about three fifths of the roughly 700 donors were used in a later genetic analysis, which treated that subset as a discovery cohort. The later analysis used no new phenotypic data to find candidate immune exposures, relying instead on TCR beta sequences and their occurrence across donors. To predict cytomegalovirus infection status, the study combined high-throughput TCR immunosequencing, statistical association of individual TCRs with disease status, and machine learning. The number of typed donors differed by locus: about 629-630 for A, B, C, DRB1 and DQB1; approximately 520 for DQA1; approximately 600 for DPA1; and 450 to 480 for DPB1. In a later analysis, previously published TCR beta repertoires from 500 to 750 donors were re-analyzed and high-resolution HLA genotyping was added so that TCR occurrence patterns could be studied. About 310 gigabases of sequencing data and 78 million or so unique TCR sequences were included in an early release covering 550 to 800 HLA-typed donors. Class I and class II HLA loci were covered by the typing at four-digit resolution. All discovery cohort repertoires had been generated using a single sequencing platform. On average, around 200,000 unique TCR beta nucleotide sequences were sequenced per donor among about 400 genotyped donors of the cohort, with roughly a sixth of those sequences being non-productive. The aim of the study was to test whether cataloging public T cell receptors could identify signatures of past pathogen exposure. An earlier analysis of a few hundred of the donors applied high-throughput TCR beta sequencing to assess whether each TCR beta V gene segment acted as functional or pseudogenic. Along with the approximately 700-subject first cohort, a separate validation cohort of over a hundred different subjects was used. Of the 350 to 400 genotyped donors, about 80% fell in the genetic ancestry cluster associated with self-reported Caucasian donors. Donor age, sex, ethnicity and CMV serostatus were compiled together with the repertoire data. Roughly five DR-DQ haplotypes were handled as single units for association and clustering because linkage in the cohort was strong.

The cohort comprised some 700 healthy bone marrow donors. Cohort members were all nominally healthy when sampled, although unrecorded immune exposures were likely present. The donor was CMV seronegative and was included in the group of under 450 seronegative cohort members. A peripheral blood sample was collected from each donor, and TCR beta sequencing was performed on peripheral blood mononuclear cells. Genomic DNA was extracted from the blood cell samples with the Qiagen DNeasy Blood Extraction Kit. Sequences SGDLS (CDR1) and YYNGEE (CDR2) are obtained from the germline V gene. The CDR3 contains 15 residues, cysteine and phenylalanine counted. Only the CDR3 DNA stays, 45 bases, in frame from base 1. The germline V end is reduced by 0 bases and the J end by 4 bases; junction bases left unmatched: 4. What the authors observed across the whole study: An earlier analysis of roughly 570 of the donors showed that most TCR beta V segments appeared in productive rearrangements either about 87% or about 30% of the time, which broadly matched IMGT annotations. In a later analysis, over 15,000 TCR beta sequences were associated with specific HLA alleles at a false discovery rate of 0.05. This cohort had only TCR beta chains sequenced, and the lack of alpha or paired-chain data limited which features could be detected. Because counts were too low, around 18 rarely observed V segments, including chromosome 9 orphons, were left out of the earlier analysis of 587 of the donors. Some IMGT-functional V segments, including TRBV6-2 and TRBV6-3, could not be distinguished by the 87-base-pair reads and were therefore excluded. When HLA alleles, especially DR and DQ, strongly co-occurred, TCR associations were difficult to assign to individual alleles. Correlated functional status among segregating V segments might reflect linkage disequilibrium, but an unknown experimental factor could not be ruled out. A later analysis found that TCR association rates varied across HLA loci, with DRB1 alleles showing the most associated TCRs and HLA-C alleles the fewest. The sequencing pipeline was judged likely to have produced a cluster of highly shared sequence variants as a technical artifact. V-gene and J-gene trimming of TCR beta chains was associated with a missense DCLRE1C variant in a later genetic analysis, and the association was replicated in an independent cohort. CMV serostatus was the only immune exposure information available for the cohort. HLA typing was unavailable for some donors at each locus, so association tests used only the typed subset. The study gave a list of 150 to 200 TCR beta chains associated with cytomegalovirus. The presence/absence analyses assumed that sequencing depth was roughly uniform across donors, and that assumption may not be true. In a later genetic analysis, fewer N-insertions in productive TCRs were reported among donors in an Asian-associated ancestry cluster than the roughly 710-donor mean. The authors suggested that the approach could potentially be generalized to other disease states and immunological phenotypes. In a later analysis, most CMV-associated TCR beta chains were found to appear HLA-restricted, with HLA associations seemingly driven largely by CMV exposure. A further reported finding was that TCR beta sequences accurately predicted the HLA-A and HLA-B alleles for most subjects in the first cohort. In vitro tests confirmed that a few of the cytomegalovirus-associated TCR beta chains recognize cytomegalovirus antigens. The classifier was reported to diagnose cytomegalovirus status with high specificity and sensitivity in both the original cohort and the validation cohort. According to a later analysis, parvovirus B19, influenza, CMV and Epstein-Barr virus appeared linked to several top co-occurrence clusters. A later analysis found that HLA-associated TCR beta chains were more clonally expanded and had lower generation probabilities than equally common non-associated chains. Most TCR sequences were observed very rarely across donors, whereas some public TCRs were present in many individuals.

The clonotype comes from a woman between 18 and 29 years old in good health and CMV-seronegative. Rearrangement joined TRBV9 to TRBJ2-1, with TRBD2 identical over 7 junction bases. Sequencing used PBMCs. This receptor has the CDR3 CASSVGGGPYNEQFF. Here is the DNA: TGTGCCAGCAGCGTAGGCGGGGGTCCTTACAATGAGCAGTTCTTC.